The next 5 T cell receptor beta chains were all read from a single sample in a study of shared clonotypes between healthy human individuals. Profiled with immunoSEQ multiplex PCR; TCRdb holds only in-frame clones, not every one. In the table there are some 530,000 clones, 70% to 85% of which are singletons. The sequenced sample consisted of PBMCs. The source is a woman aged 40 to 49 in good health. Some clones in this sample may be carry-over from other donors' samples.

The rearrangement links TRBV28 to TRBJ2-3; D call uncertain. Deletions cut 8 bases from V and 4 bases from J, with 13 bases between. This CDR3 has 13 amino acids. Per germline, CDR1 MDHEN and CDR2 SYDVKM. Written as DNA, the CDR3 is TGTGCCAGCTGGGAAGGGAAGGCAGATACGCAGTATTTT. Residues: CASWEGKADTQYF.

This clone was recorded many times. The CDR3 sequence: CASSVDSFADTQYF. CDR3 nucleotide sequence: TGTGCCAGCAGCGTAGACTCTTTTGCAGATACGCAGTATTTT. The rearrangement joins TRBV9 to TRBJ2-3; D remains unclear. Trimming left V 0 bases short and J 4 bases short, with 9 bases between. Germline V gene lookup returns CDR1 SGDLS and CDR2 YYNGEE. The CDR3 extends over 14 amino acids.

The V and J genes are TRBV9 and TRBJ2-2; D ambiguous. The V gene's germline CDR1 is SGDLS and CDR2 YYNGEE. Trimming stripped 5 bases from V and 1 base from J, with 12 bases between. The CDR3 extends over 15 amino acids. The CDR3 DNA reads as TGTGCCAGCAGGAGTGGACGGCAGAACACCGGGGAGCTGTTTTTT. It is translated as CASRSGRQNTGELFF.

V is TRBV7-3 and J is TRBJ2-5, with a weak D call TRBD2 (6 bases). This CDR3 is 16 amino acids long. Germline values: CDR1 SGHTA, CDR2 FQGTGA. Trimming took 1 base from V and 1 from J, leaving 13 bases between them. CDR3 amino acids: CASSLMGTSSQETQYF. As DNA, the CDR3 is TGTGCCAGCAGCTTAATGGGGACTTCCTCCCAAGAGACCCAGTACTTC.

The chain links TRBV7-9 to TRBJ1-4; TRBD1 aligns across 7 bases. Germline loops: CDR1 SEHNR, CDR2 FQNEAQ (reference sequence). J lost 7 bases, V lost 5 bases, and 10 bases had no gene match. The CDR3 loop spans 15 amino acids. This CDR3 reads CASSVRQGRFEKLFF. The CDR3 nucleotides read TGTGCCAGCAGCGTCAGACAGGGAAGGTTTGAAAAACTGTTTTTT. Drawing the rest from reference TRBV7-9 and TRBJ1-4, the complete variable domain is DTGVSQNPRHKITKRGQNVTFRCDPISEHNRLYWYRQTLGQGPEFLTYFQNEAQLEKSRLLSDRFSAERPKGSFSTLEIQRTEQGDSAMYLCASSVRQGRFEKLFFGSGTQLSVL.